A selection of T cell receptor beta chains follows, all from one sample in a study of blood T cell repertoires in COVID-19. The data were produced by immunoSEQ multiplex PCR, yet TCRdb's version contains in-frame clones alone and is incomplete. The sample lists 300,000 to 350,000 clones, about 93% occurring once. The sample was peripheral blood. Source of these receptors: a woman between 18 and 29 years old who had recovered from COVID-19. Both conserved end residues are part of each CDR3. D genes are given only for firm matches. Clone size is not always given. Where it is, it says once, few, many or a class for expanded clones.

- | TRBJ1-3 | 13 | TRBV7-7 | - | CASSPNYGNTIYF | TGTGCCAGCAGCCCGAACTATGGAAACACCATATATTTT
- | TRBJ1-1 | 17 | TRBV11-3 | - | CASSYNSGVGMNTEAFF | TGTGCCAGCAGCTACAATTCAGGGGTAGGGATGAACACTGAAGCTTTCTTT
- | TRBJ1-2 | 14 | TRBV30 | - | CAWSVGGVLGGYTF | TGTGCCTGGAGTGTTGGGGGCGTACTCGGGGGCTACACCTTC
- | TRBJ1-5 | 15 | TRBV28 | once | CASSTLRGLKEPQHF | TGTGCCAGCAGTACCTTACGAGGGCTAAAAGAGCCCCAGCATTTT
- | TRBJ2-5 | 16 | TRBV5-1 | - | CASSAAAGSIGETQYF | TGCGCCAGCAGCGCTGCGGCAGGGTCGATCGGAGAGACCCAGTACTTC
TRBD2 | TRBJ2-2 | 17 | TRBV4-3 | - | CASSQVIASGNTGELFF | TGCGCCAGCAGCCAAGTTATCGCTAGCGGGAACACCGGGGAGCTGTTTTTT
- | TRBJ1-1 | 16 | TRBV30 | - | CAWTGWGRGEGTEAFF | TGTGCCTGGACCGGATGGGGACGCGGGGAGGGGACTGAAGCTTTCTTT
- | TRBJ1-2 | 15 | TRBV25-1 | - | CASSEDGGEIYGYTF | TGTGCCAGCAGTGAGGATGGGGGCGAGATCTATGGCTACACCTTC
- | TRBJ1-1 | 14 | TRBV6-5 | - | CASTYGTRNTEAFF | TGTGCCAGCACCTACGGGACACGGAACACTGAAGCTTTCTTT
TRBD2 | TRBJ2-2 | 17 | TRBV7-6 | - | CASSLPSGRGNTGELFF | TGTGCCAGCAGCTTACCTAGCGGGAGGGGAAACACCGGGGAGCTGTTTTTT
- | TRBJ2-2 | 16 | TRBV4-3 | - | CASSQVRGANTGELFF | TGCGCCAGCAGCCAAGTCCGGGGAGCGAACACCGGGGAGCTGTTTTTT
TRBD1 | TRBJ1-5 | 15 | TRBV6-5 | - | CASSLDRGHNQPQHF | TGTGCCAGCAGCTTGGACAGGGGCCATAATCAGCCCCAGCATTTT
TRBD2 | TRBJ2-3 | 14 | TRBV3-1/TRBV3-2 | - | CASTSGTGTDTQYF | TGTGCCAGCACGAGCGGGACCGGCACAGATACGCAGTATTTT
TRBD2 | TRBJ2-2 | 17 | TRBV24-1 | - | CATSVGTSGSNTGELFF | TGTGCCACCAGTGTAGGGACTAGCGGGTCGAACACCGGGGAGCTGTTTTTT
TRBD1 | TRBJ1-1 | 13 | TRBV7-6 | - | CASSQDRETEAFF | TGTGCCAGCAGCCAAGACAGGGAAACTGAAGCTTTCTTT
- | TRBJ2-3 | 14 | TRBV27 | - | CASSFELYADTQYF | TGTGCCAGCAGTTTCGAGCTGTACGCAGATACGCAGTATTTT
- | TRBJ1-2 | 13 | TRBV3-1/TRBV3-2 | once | CASSLGQGHGYTF | TGTGCCAGCAGCCTGGGGCAGGGCCATGGCTACACCTTC
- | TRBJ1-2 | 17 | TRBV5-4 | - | CASSLVLGQGDGYGYTF | TGTGCCAGCAGCTTGGTCCTGGGGCAGGGTGATGGCTATGGCTACACCTTC
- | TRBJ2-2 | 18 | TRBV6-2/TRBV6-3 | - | CASSNSRPPTLVSRELFF | TGTGCCAGCAGTAACTCAAGACCGCCGACACTAGTAAGCCGGGAGCTGTTTTTT
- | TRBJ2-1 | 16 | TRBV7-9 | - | CASSPRRIRSYNEQFF | TGTGCCAGCAGCCCGCGGCGAATAAGGTCCTACAATGAGCAGTTCTTC
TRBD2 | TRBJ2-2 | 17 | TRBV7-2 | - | CASSLEGLAGDTGELFF | TGTGCCAGCAGCTTAGAAGGTCTAGCGGGAGACACCGGGGAGCTGTTTTTT
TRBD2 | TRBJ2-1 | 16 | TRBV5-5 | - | CASSLALAGGANEQFF | TGTGCCAGCAGCTTAGCTCTAGCGGGAGGAGCCAATGAGCAGTTCTTC
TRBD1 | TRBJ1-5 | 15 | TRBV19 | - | CASSWDRGSNQPQHF | TGTGCCAGTAGTTGGGACAGGGGGAGCAATCAGCCCCAGCATTTT
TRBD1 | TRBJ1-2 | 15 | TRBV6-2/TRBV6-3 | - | CASSYPGTGQAGYTF | TGTGCCAGCAGTTACCCGGGGACAGGGCAGGCTGGCTACACCTTC
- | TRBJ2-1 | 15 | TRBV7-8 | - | CASSYGQRPYNEQFF | TGTGCCAGCAGCTATGGGCAACGTCCGTACAATGAGCAGTTCTTC
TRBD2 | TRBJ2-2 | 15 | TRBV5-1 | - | CASSWTSTNTGELFF | TGCGCCAGCAGCTGGACTAGCACAAACACCGGGGAGCTGTTTTTT
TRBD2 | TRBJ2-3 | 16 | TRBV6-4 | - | CASSSRLAGDLDTQYF | TGTGCCAGCAGTTCAAGACTAGCGGGAGATTTAGATACGCAGTATTTT
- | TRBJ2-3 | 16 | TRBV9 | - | CASSVGLAASTDTQYF | TGTGCCAGCAGCGTAGGGCTAGCAGCGAGCACAGATACGCAGTATTTT